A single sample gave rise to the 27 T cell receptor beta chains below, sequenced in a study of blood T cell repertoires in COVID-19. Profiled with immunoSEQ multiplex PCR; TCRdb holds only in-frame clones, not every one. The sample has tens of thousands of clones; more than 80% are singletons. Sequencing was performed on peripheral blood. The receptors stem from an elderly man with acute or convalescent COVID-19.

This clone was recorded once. CDR3 sequence reads: CAWSEARGGGQPQHF. Written as DNA, the CDR3 is TGTGCCTGGAGTGAAGCTCGGGGCGGGGGTCAGCCCCAGCATTTT. The chain uses TRBV30 and TRBJ1-5, with D possibly matching TRBD1 (5 bases). CDR1 GTSNPN and CDR2 SVGIG come from the germline V gene (reference sequence). V was trimmed by 1 base and J by 6 bases, leaving 16 bases between them. This CDR3 contains 15 residues.

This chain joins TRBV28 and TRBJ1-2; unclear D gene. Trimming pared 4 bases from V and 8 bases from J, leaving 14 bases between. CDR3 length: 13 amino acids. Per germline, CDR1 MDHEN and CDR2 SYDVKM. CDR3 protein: CASSSSSRQGYTF. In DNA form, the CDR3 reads TGTGCCAGCAGTTCCTCATCCAGGCAGGGCTACACCTTC.

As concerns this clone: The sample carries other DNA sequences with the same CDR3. The DNA for the CDR3 is TGTGCTAGTGGCCGGGACTCTCACACAGATACGCAGTATTTT. This sequence encodes CASGRDSHTDTQYF. The chain employs TRBV12-5 and TRBJ2-3; D possibly corresponds to TRBD2 (6 bases). The CDR3 consists of 14 residues. CDR1 is LGHNT and CDR2 is FRNRAP in the germline V gene. Between the trimmed V and J ends, which lost 6 bases and 2 bases, there was a span of 12 bases. Full variable domain (outside the CDR3, taken from reference TRBV12-5 and TRBJ2-3): DARVTQTPRHKVTEMGQEVTMRCQPILGHNTVFWYRQTMMQGLELLAYFRNRAPLDDSGMPKDRFSAEMPDATLATLKIQPSEPRDSAVYFCASGRDSHTDTQYFGPGTRLTVL.

CDR3 in DNA: TGTGCCAGCAGCTCCCGACTAGCGGGGGGTCCGTACTTC. Protein product: CASSSRLAGGPYF. The chain uses TRBV7-2 and TRBJ2-4, with 13 bases lining up with TRBD2. The CDR3 has 13 residues. J lost 15 bases, V lost 4 bases, and 6 bases had no gene match. Germline V gene data show CDR1 as SGHTA and CDR2 as FQGNSA. The variable domain in full, completed from reference TRBV7-2 and TRBJ2-4, reads GAGVSQSPSNKVTEKGKDVELRCDPISGHTALYWYRQSLGQGLEFLIYFQGNSAPDKSGLPSDRFSAERTGGSVSTLTIQRTQQEDSAVYLCASSSRLAGGPYFGAGTRLSVL.

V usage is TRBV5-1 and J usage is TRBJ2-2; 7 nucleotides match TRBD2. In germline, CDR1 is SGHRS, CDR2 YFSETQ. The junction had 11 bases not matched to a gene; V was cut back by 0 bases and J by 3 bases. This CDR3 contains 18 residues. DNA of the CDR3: TGCGCCAGCAGCTTGGCTCCAGGGTCGGGGAGGGACACCGGGGAGCTGTTTTTT. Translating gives CASSLAPGSGRDTGELFF. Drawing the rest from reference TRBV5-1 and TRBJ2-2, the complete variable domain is KAGVTQTPRYLIKTRGQQVTLSCSPISGHRSVSWYQQTPGQGLQFLFEYFSETQRNKGNFPGRFSGRQFSNSRSEMNVSTLELGDSALYLCASSLAPGSGRDTGELFFGEGSRLTVL.

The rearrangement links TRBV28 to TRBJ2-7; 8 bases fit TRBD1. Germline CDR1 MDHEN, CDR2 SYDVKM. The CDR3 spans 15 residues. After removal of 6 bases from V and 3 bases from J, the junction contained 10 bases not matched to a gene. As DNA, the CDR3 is TGTGCCAGCAGCTCTTCATGGGGACAGGTCTACGAGCAGTACTTC. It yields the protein CASSSSWGQVYEQYF. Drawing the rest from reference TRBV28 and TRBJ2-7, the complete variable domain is DVKVTQSSRYLVKRTGEKVFLECVQDMDHENMFWYRQDPGLGLRLIYFSYDVKMKEKGDIPEGYSVSREKKERFSLILESASTNQTSMYLCASSSSWGQVYEQYFGPGTRLTVT.

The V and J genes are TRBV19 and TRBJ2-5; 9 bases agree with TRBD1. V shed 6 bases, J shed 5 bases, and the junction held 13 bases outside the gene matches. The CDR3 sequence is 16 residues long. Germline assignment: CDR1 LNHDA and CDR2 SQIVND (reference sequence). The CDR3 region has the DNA TGTGCCAGTAGAATTACGGAACAGGGGGCAGGGGAGACCCAGTACTTC. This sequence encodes CASRITEQGAGETQYF. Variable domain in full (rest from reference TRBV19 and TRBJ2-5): DGGITQSPKYLFRKEGQNVTLSCEQNLNHDAMYWYRQDPGQGLRLIYYSQIVNDFQKGDIAEGYSVSREKKESFPLTVTSAQKNPTAFYLCASRITEQGAGETQYFGPGTRLLVL.

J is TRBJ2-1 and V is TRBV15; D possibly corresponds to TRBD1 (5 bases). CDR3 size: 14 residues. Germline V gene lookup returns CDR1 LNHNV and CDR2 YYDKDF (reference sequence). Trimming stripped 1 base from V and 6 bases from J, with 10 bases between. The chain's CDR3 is CATSRAPRGNEQFF. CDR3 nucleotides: TGTGCCACCAGCAGAGCGCCAAGGGGCAATGAGCAGTTCTTC.

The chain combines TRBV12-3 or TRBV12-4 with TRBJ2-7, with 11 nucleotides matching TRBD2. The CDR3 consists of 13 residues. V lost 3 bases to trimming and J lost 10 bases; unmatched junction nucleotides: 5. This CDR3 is CASSLTSGTEQYF. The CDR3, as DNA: TGTGCCAGCAGTTTGACTAGCGGGACGGAACAGTACTTC.

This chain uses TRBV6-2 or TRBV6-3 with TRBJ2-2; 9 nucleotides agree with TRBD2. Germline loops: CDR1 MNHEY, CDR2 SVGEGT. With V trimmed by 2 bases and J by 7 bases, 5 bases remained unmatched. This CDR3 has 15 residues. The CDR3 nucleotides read TGTGCCAGCAGTTACAAGCGGGGGGTGATCGGGGAGCTGTTTTTT. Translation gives CASSYKRGVIGELFF.

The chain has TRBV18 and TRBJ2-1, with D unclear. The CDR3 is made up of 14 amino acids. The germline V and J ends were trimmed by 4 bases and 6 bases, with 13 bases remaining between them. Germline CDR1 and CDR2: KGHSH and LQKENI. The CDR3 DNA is TGTGCCAGCTCACAAGGAGAGGCGATCAATGAGCAGTTCTTC. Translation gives CASSQGEAINEQFF.

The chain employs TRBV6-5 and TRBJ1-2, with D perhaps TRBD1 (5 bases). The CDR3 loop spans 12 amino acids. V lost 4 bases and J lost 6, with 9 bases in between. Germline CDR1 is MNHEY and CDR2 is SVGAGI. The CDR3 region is CASSSRENGYTF. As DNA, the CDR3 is TGTGCCAGCAGTTCCAGGGAAAATGGCTACACCTTC.

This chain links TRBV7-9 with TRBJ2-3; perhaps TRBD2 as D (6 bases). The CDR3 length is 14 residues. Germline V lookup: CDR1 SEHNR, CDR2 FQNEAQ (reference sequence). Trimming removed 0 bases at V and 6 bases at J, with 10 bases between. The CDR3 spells CASSLAEGPDTQYF. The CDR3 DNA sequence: TGTGCCAGCAGCTTAGCGGAGGGTCCCGATACGCAGTATTTT.

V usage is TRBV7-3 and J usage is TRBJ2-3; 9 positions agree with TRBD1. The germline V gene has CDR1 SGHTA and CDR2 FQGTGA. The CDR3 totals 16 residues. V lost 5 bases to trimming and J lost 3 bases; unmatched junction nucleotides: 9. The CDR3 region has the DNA TGTGCCAGCAGCCAACGACCGGGACAGGGTACAGATACGCAGTATTTT. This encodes CASSQRPGQGTDTQYF.

For the CDR3, the DNA is TGTGCCAGCAGTGATTTCGGGGGCAATCAGCCCCAGCATTTT. Its protein product is CASSDFGGNQPQHF. The chain links TRBV6-1 to TRBJ1-5, with D hard to call. V was shortened by 3 bases and J by 2 bases, with 8 bases between the two germline ends. CDR1 is MNHNS and CDR2 is SASEGT in the germline V gene. The CDR3 has 14 residues.

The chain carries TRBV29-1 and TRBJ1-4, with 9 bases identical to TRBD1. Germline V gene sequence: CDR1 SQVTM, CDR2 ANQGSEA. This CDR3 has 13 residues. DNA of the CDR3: TGCAGTGGGATAGGGACAGGGAATGAAAAACTGTTTTTT. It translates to CSGIGTGNEKLFF.

The CDR3 is CASSEGVGSTDTQYF. The CDR3 DNA follows: TGTGCCAGCAGTGAGGGTGTCGGGAGCACAGATACGCAGTATTTT. The chain couples TRBV25-1 to TRBJ2-3; D is unclear. The CDR3 runs 15 residues. Germline assignment: CDR1 MGHDK and CDR2 SYGVNS. V shed 3 bases and J shed 0 bases, with 10 bases lying between them.

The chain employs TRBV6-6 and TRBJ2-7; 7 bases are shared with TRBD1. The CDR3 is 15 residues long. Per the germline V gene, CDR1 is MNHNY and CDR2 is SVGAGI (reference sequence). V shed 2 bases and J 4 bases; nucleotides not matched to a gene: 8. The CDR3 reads CASSYVQGIQYEQYF. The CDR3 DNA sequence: TGTGCCAGCAGTTACGTACAGGGGATACAGTACGAGCAGTACTTC.

CDR3 sequence (DNA): TGTGCCAGCACTAAGTTAGGGGGGGTGAACACTGAAGCTTTCTTT. This translates into CASTKLGGVNTEAFF. This sequence joins TRBV6-5 and TRBJ1-1, with D perhaps TRBD1 (6 bases). There are 15 residues in the CDR3. Between the trimmed V and J ends, which lost 7 bases and 0 bases, there was a span of 15 bases. Germline CDR1 reads MNHEY; CDR2 reads SVGAGI.

CDR3: CASSELRGTSATTDTQYF. In DNA form, the CDR3 reads TGTGCCAGCAGTGAATTAAGGGGGACTAGCGCAACCACAGATACGCAGTATTTT. The rearrangement links TRBV6-1 to TRBJ2-3; 10 bases line up with TRBD2. The CDR3 is made up of 18 amino acids. Trimming removed 2 bases from V and 2 bases from J; junction bases left unmatched: 10. CDR1 is MNHNS, CDR2 SASEGT, per germline.

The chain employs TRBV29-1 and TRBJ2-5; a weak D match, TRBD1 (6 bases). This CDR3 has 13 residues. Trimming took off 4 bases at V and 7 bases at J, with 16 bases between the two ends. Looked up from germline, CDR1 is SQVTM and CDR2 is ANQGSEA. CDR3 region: CSVGKQGQGTQYF. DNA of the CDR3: TGCAGCGTTGGAAAACAGGGTCAGGGGACCCAGTACTTC.

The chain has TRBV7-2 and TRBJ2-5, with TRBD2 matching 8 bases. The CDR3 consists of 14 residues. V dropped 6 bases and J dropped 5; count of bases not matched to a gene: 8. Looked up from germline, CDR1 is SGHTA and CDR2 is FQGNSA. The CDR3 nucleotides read TGTGCCAGCAGGAGGGCGACTAGCGTCGAGACCCAGTACTTC. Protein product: CASRRATSVETQYF.

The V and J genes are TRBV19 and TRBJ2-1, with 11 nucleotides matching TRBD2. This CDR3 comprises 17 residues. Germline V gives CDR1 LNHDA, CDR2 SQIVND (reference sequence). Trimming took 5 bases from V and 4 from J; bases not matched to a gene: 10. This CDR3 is CASSLEEGTSGYNEQFF. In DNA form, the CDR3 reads TGTGCCAGTAGTCTTGAAGAAGGGACTAGCGGATACAATGAGCAGTTCTTC.

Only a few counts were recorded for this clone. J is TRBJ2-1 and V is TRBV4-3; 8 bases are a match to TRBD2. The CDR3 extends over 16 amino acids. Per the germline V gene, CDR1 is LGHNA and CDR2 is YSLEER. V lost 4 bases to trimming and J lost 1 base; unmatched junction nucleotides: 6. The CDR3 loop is CASSRSLAGSYNEQFF. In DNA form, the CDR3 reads TGCGCCAGCAGCCGCTCTCTAGCGGGTTCCTACAATGAGCAGTTCTTC.

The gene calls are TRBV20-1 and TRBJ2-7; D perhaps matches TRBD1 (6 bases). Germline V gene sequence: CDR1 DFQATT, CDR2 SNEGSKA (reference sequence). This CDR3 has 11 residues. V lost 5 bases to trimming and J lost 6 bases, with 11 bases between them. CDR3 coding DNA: TGCAGTGCTCACCGGGACACCGAGCAGTACTTC. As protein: CSAHRDTEQYF.

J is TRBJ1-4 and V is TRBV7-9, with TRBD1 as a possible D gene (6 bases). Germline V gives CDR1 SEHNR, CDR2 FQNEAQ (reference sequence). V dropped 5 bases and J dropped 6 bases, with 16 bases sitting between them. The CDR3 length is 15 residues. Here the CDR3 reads CASSQNQGGYEKLFF. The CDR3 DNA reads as TGTGCCAGCAGCCAAAACCAAGGGGGTTATGAAAAACTGTTTTTT.

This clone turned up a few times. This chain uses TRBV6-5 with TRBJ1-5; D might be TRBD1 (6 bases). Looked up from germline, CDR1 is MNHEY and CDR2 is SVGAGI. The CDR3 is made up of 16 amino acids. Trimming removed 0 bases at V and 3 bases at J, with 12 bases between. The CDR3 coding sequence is TGTGCCAGCAGTTACTCGGGGGGGCTTAACAATCAGCCCCAGCATTTT. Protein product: CASSYSGGLNNQPQHF.